Listed here is a single T cell receptor beta chain. Antigen: not known. This record comes from a study of shared clonotypes between healthy human individuals. Whole-study context: Contributing individuals were a couple of females and a few males aged 18 to 49.

Trimming cost V 6 bases and J 6 bases; bases outside gene matches: 12. CDR3 length: 14 amino acids. Germline CDR1 is SQVTM and CDR2 is ANQGSEA. The study, taken as a whole, reports: A handful of donors shared roughly 5% of their naive CD4 clonotypes. Only blood was sampled, and tissue TCR repertoires likely differ from blood ones.

It was CD45RO-negative cells, positively selected for CCR7, that made up naive CD8 cells, with terminally differentiated effector memory CD45RA+ cells excluded. The data were produced by immunoSEQ multiplex PCR, yet TCRdb's version contains in-frame clones alone and is incomplete. The table includes around 2,000,000 clones, about 95% detected once. The rearrangement joins TRBV29-1 to TRBJ2-3; 7 bases are a match to TRBD2. Material for sequencing was naive CD8+ T cells sorted from blood. The origin of this receptor is a man younger than 30 in good health. The CDR3 DNA is TGCAGCGTGGTCTTAGCGGGCCCTGGGGATACGCAGTATTTT. It is translated as CSVVLAGPGDTQYF.